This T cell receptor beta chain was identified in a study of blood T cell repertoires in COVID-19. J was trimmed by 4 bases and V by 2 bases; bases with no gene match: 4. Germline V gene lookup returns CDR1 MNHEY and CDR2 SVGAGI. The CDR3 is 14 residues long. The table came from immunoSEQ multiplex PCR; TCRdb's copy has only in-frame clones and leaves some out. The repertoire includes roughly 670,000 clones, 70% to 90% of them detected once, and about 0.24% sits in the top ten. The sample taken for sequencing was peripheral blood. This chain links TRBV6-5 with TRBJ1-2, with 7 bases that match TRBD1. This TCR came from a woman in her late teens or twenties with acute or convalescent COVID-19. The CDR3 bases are TGTGCCAGCAGTTACGACAGGGCGATCTATGGCTACACCTTC. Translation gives CASSYDRAIYGYTF.